This TCR beta chain was captured by sequencing in a study of T-cell memory formation after mild COVID-19. TCRdb processed the 5' RACE reads anew with MiXCR; each CDR3 protein has one entry. This repertoire shows roughly 150,000 distinct CDR3 sequences, 10% to 15% found once; its top ten account for 3% to 4%. Whole-study results and caveats: The study detected some responding clones in pre-infection memory, suggesting cross-reactive memory joined. Shrinking CD4+ clones resided mostly in CM and EM, and CD8+ ones in EMRA.

This CDR3 is built from 15 residues. Trimming at V came to 7 bases and at J to 9 bases, leaving 13 bases not matched to a gene. Looked up from germline, CDR1 is MNHNS and CDR2 is SASEGT. On this clonotype itself: Its cognate antigen is unknown.

Sequencing was carried out using PBMCs or a T cell subset sorted from them (not recorded which). This receptor was taken from a man between 18 and 29 years old who had mild COVID-19 (a few samples of this study predate the infection). Cell type and time point are not known. The chain couples TRBV6-1 to TRBJ2-1; 9 bases agree with TRBD1. For the CDR3, the DNA is TGTGCCAGCACCCTCTGGGGACAGGGAGTCGGTGAGCAGTTCTTC. Protein product: CASTLWGQGVGEQFF.